Following are 15 T cell receptor beta chains from one sample sequenced in a study of T cell responses to AZD1222 COVID-19 vaccine. Assay used: immunoSEQ multiplex PCR; TCRdb lists only in-frame clones, some missing. The sample includes roughly 120,000 clones, around 90% of them seen just once. This specimen was peripheral blood, taken on day 0 of MenACWY control vaccination. These receptors were obtained from an adult in good health.

This chain connects TRBV19 to TRBJ2-7; D possibly matches TRBD1 or TRBD2 (5 bases each). Germline CDR1 and CDR2: LNHDA and SQIVND (reference sequence). V was clipped by 1 base and J by 0 bases, with 10 bases between them. CDR3 length: 15 residues. CDR3 sequence reads: CASSIGDGYSYEQYF. In DNA form, the CDR3 reads TGTGCCAGTAGTATAGGGGACGGATACTCCTACGAGCAGTACTTC.

The chain carries TRBV5-1 and TRBJ2-1, with TRBD2 matching 7 bases. This CDR3 comprises 14 residues. Germline trimming cut 0 bases from V and 8 bases from J; bases unmatched to any gene: 5. Germline CDR1 and CDR2: SGHRS and YFSETQ. CDR3 in amino acids: CASSLVTSNHEQFF. The CDR3 DNA reads as TGCGCCAGCAGCTTGGTGACTAGCAATCATGAGCAGTTCTTC.

The chain is built from TRBV5-6 and TRBJ2-7; weak D call: TRBD2 (6 bases). From germline, CDR1 is SGHDT and CDR2 YYEEEE. The V gene lost 4 bases and the J gene lost 2 bases, with 13 bases spanning the gap. The CDR3 contains 14 residues. The CDR3 nucleotides are TGTGCCAGCAGCCTAGGGACTTCTACCTACGAGCAGTACTTC. This codes for CASSLGTSTYEQYF.

The chain employs TRBV6-5 and TRBJ1-1, with D unresolved. CDR3 size: 13 residues. Trimming pared 6 bases from V and 5 bases from J, leaving 13 bases between. Germline assignment: CDR1 MNHEY and CDR2 SVGAGI. The CDR3 nucleotides are TGTGCCAGCAGGAGTCCGGGATGGACTGAAGCTTTCTTT. This codes for CASRSPGWTEAFF.

The genes are TRBV4-1 and TRBJ1-2; D is unclear. The germline V gene has CDR1 MGHRA and CDR2 YSYEKL. This CDR3 comprises 15 residues. Trimming cost V 0 bases and J 4 bases, with 12 bases left between them. The CDR3 bases are TGCGCCAGCAGCCAAGATTGGGTAGTAACCTATGGCTACACCTTC. Translating it yields CASSQDWVVTYGYTF.

This chain uses TRBV15 with TRBJ1-4; a weak D match, TRBD1 (5 bases). This CDR3 region has 15 residues. Germline values: CDR1 LNHNV, CDR2 YYDKDF (reference sequence). The ends were cut back, 0 bases at V and 8 bases at J, with 13 bases in the middle. CDR3 loop: CATSREGQGSEKLFF. CDR3 nucleotides: TGTGCCACCAGCAGAGAAGGGCAGGGCTCCGAAAAACTGTTTTTT.

The genes are TRBV4-2 and TRBJ2-7; 9 bases fit TRBD2. Looked up from germline, CDR1 is LGHNA and CDR2 is YNFKEQ. The CDR3 is 14 amino acids. The trim removed 1 base at V and 4 bases at J, leaving 2 bases unmatched. The CDR3 region is CASSQGLAGYEQYF. The CDR3 DNA sequence: TGTGCCAGCAGCCAAGGCCTAGCGGGGTACGAGCAGTACTTC.

The J gene is TRBJ1-5, the V gene TRBV28; D is ambiguous. The germline gives CDR1 MDHEN, CDR2 SYDVKM. V shed 7 bases and J shed 2 bases, with 15 bases lying between them. The CDR3 totals 15 residues. The CDR3 is CASNPLASGNQPQHF. The CDR3 DNA reads as TGTGCCAGCAATCCTCTGGCCTCAGGCAATCAGCCCCAGCATTTT.

The V call is TRBV5-1, the J call TRBJ1-2; D is unclear. The CDR3 runs 13 residues. V lost 0 bases and J lost 8, with 11 bases in between. From germline, CDR1 is SGHRS and CDR2 YFSETQ. CDR3 protein: CASSLEGIGGYTF. Written as DNA, the CDR3 is TGCGCCAGCAGCTTGGAGGGTATTGGAGGCTACACCTTC.

The genes are TRBV7-9 and TRBJ1-2, with D unclear. The CDR3 covers 13 residues. Per germline, CDR1 SEHNR and CDR2 FQNEAQ (reference sequence). V lost 7 bases to trimming and J lost 8 bases, with 17 bases between them. CDR3 sequence (DNA): TGTGCCAGCACCCCCCAAGGTCGTGGCGGCTACACCTTC. Protein product: CASTPQGRGGYTF.

V gene TRBV5-8 combines with J gene TRBJ2-7; 9 nucleotides match TRBD1. This CDR3 has 14 amino acids. V gave up 4 bases and J gave up 3 bases; unmatched junction bases: 5. Germline-derived CDR1 and CDR2 are SGHTS and YDEGEE. As DNA, the CDR3 is TGTGCCAGCAGCCCCGGGACAGGGTTCTACGAGCAGTACTTC. As protein: CASSPGTGFYEQYF. Looking up the rest from reference TRBV5-8 and TRBJ2-7 gives the full variable domain: EAGVTQSPTHLIKTRGQQATLRCSPISGHTSVYWYQQALGLGLQFLLWYDEGEERNRGNFPPRFSGRQFPNYSSELNVNALELEDSALYLCASSPGTGFYEQYFGPGTRLTVT.

The gene calls are TRBV7-8 and TRBJ1-1; 7 positions match TRBD1. Trimming removed 5 bases from V and 0 bases from J; junction bases left unmatched: 6. CDR1 and CDR2 from the germline V gene are SGHVS and FQNEAQ. This CDR3 is built from 15 residues. The CDR3 DNA is TGTGCCAGCAGCGCCACGACAGGGATGAACACTGAAGCTTTCTTT. It codes for CASSATTGMNTEAFF.

This chain connects TRBV28 to TRBJ2-2; 9 bases map to TRBD2. The CDR3 totals 15 residues. The trim removed 2 bases at V and 7 bases at J, leaving 5 bases unmatched. Germline V gene data show CDR1 as MDHEN and CDR2 as SYDVKM. CDR3 in amino acids: CASSLGAGGDGELFF. CDR3 DNA sequence: TGTGCCAGCAGTTTAGGAGCGGGAGGAGACGGGGAGCTGTTTTTT.

The gene calls are TRBV15 and TRBJ1-4; the D gene is possibly TRBD1 (6 bases). CDR1 is LNHNV and CDR2 is YYDKDF in the germline V gene (reference sequence). The V gene lost 2 bases and the J gene lost 4 bases, with 11 bases spanning the gap. The CDR3 runs 15 residues. CDR3 sequence reads: CATSRTGMGNEKLFF. The CDR3 bases are TGTGCCACCAGCAGAACAGGGATGGGTAATGAAAAACTGTTTTTT.

For the CDR3, the DNA is TGTGCCAGCAGTGAAGCCCAATACCCAGTATTAAGGGATGATGACACTGAAGCTTTCTTT. It yields the protein CASSEAQYPVLRDDDTEAFF. This rearrangement joins TRBV6-1 to TRBJ1-1, with no clear D. CDR1 is MNHNS and CDR2 is SASEGT in the germline V gene. CDR3 length: 20 amino acids. Trimming stripped 0 bases from V and 3 bases from J, with 26 bases between.